Below are 30 T cell receptor beta chains sequenced from a single sample in a study of CD8+ T cells in alopecia areata. Reverse transcription of extracted RNA yielded cDNA, which provided the sequencing template. Profiling relied on immunoSEQ multiplex PCR, and the TCRdb table lists in-frame clones only, not all of them. The table shows some 170,000 clones, with about 55% occurring only once. Regarding treatment: oral pan-JAK inhibitor, 5-10 mg twice daily. Sequencing used CD8+ T cells sorted from blood, obtained at week 24, from a patient treated with tofacitinib. The receptors here all came from a human donor with alopecia areata.

This chain joins TRBV9 and TRBJ2-6, with D possibly matching TRBD2 (6 bases). Germline CDR1 SGDLS, CDR2 YYNGEE. There are 18 residues in the CDR3. V was cut by 0 bases and J by 0 bases, with 13 bases left in between. CDR3: CASSVGRDRSSGANVLTF. The CDR3, as DNA: TGTGCCAGCAGCGTAGGGCGGGACCGAAGCTCTGGGGCCAACGTCCTGACTTTC.

The rearrangement joins TRBV5-6 to TRBJ2-7; D not resolved. In germline, CDR1 is SGHDT, CDR2 YYEEEE. This CDR3 region has 13 residues. The V and J ends lost 4 bases and 2 bases respectively, with 10 bases between them. Here the CDR3 reads CASSAVSPYEQYF. The DNA for the CDR3 is TGTGCCAGCAGCGCTGTATCGCCCTACGAGCAGTACTTC.

The V gene is TRBV4-3, the J gene TRBJ1-4; 9 nucleotides line up with TRBD1. V was pared by 0 bases and J by 4 bases, with 3 bases of the junction left unmatched. This CDR3 is 16 amino acids long. Per germline, CDR1 LGHNA and CDR2 YSLEER. Written as DNA, the CDR3 is TGCGCCAGCAGCCAAGAGGGACAGGGATTTAATGAAAAACTGTTTTTT. It yields the protein CASSQEGQGFNEKLFF.

Only one count was recorded for this clone. This sequence joins TRBV29-1 and TRBJ2-7; 8 bases agree with TRBD1. Trimming removed 4 bases from V and 3 bases from J; junction bases left unmatched: 20. Germline loops: CDR1 SQVTM, CDR2 ANQGSEA. This CDR3 is 18 amino acids long. CDR3 region: CSVVSLTGARSGSYEQYF. CDR3 DNA: TGCAGCGTTGTCTCCTTGACAGGGGCGAGGTCGGGGAGCTACGAGCAGTACTTC.

This clone was detected a few times. The chain employs TRBV10-3 and TRBJ1-2; possibly TRBD1 for D (5 bases). Germline V gene sequence: CDR1 ENHRY, CDR2 SYGVKD. The CDR3 is 14 residues long. V was trimmed by 2 bases and J by 7 bases, leaving 14 bases between them. CDR3 in amino acids: CAISEAGTIGGYTF. The DNA for the CDR3 is TGTGCCATCAGTGAGGCCGGGACGATTGGTGGCTACACCTTC.

The V call is TRBV15, the J call TRBJ1-1; weak D call: TRBD1 (6 bases). CDR3 length equals 14 residues. Germline values: CDR1 LNHNV, CDR2 YYDKDF (reference sequence). V dropped 3 bases and J dropped 8 bases, with 16 bases sitting between them. CDR3 in DNA: TGTGCCACCAGCAGTACCTCGGGACACCTCGAAGCTTTCTTT. This gives the protein CATSSTSGHLEAFF.

The V and J genes are TRBV29-1 and TRBJ2-1; possibly TRBD1 for D (5 bases). V was clipped by 1 base and J by 8 bases, with 12 bases between them. This CDR3 contains 13 residues. Per germline, CDR1 SQVTM and CDR2 ANQGSEA. In DNA, the CDR3 is TGCAGCGTTGAAGCCCGACAGCCCCATGAGCAGTTCTTC. Translated, it gives CSVEARQPHEQFF.

This rearrangement joins TRBV4-1 to TRBJ2-2; 12 nucleotides align to TRBD2. The CDR3 runs to 16 residues. Per germline, CDR1 MGHRA and CDR2 YSYEKL. J lost 7 bases, V lost 5 bases, and 8 bases had no gene match. CDR3 sequence (DNA): TGCGCCAGCAGCTTGCGACTAGCGGGGGAAGGCGGGGAGCTGTTTTTT. It specifies CASSLRLAGEGGELFF.

The CDR3 nucleotides are TGTGCCAGCAGTGAATGGGGGGGATCAGGGTACGAGCAGTACTTC. This codes for CASSEWGGSGYEQYF. The chain combines TRBV2 with TRBJ2-7, with 7 bases matching TRBD2. The CDR3 has 15 amino acids. J was trimmed by 4 bases and V by 2 bases; bases with no gene match: 8. Germline CDR1 and CDR2: SNHLY and FYNNEI.

The chain combines TRBV14 with TRBJ1-6, with 7 positions matching TRBD1. Unmatched junction bases numbered 7, after V lost 4 bases and J lost 7 bases. The CDR3 contains 15 residues. Per the germline V gene, CDR1 is SGHDN and CDR2 is FVKESK. The chain's CDR3 is CASSRGDRKNSPLHF. The CDR3 nucleotides are TGTGCCAGCAGCCGGGGGGACAGAAAAAATTCACCCCTCCACTTT.

This chain joins TRBV7-8 and TRBJ2-7; D is perhaps TRBD1 (5 bases). V was clipped by 4 bases and J by 4 bases, with 20 bases between them. The germline V gene has CDR1 SGHVS and CDR2 FQNEAQ. This CDR3 spans 16 amino acids. The CDR3: CASSSLGAPGGYEQYF. The CDR3 coding sequence is TGTGCCAGCAGCTCCCTAGGGGCCCCCGGTGGGTACGAGCAGTACTTC. The variable domain in full, with the rest retrieved from reference TRBV7-8 and TRBJ2-7, is GAGVSQSPRYKVAKRGQDVALRCDPISGHVSLFWYQQALGQGPEFLTYFQNEAQLDKSGLPSDRFFAERPEGSVSTLKIQRTQQEDSAVYLCASSSLGAPGGYEQYFGPGTRLTVT.

This clone came up a few times. V and J are TRBV9 and TRBJ1-6; 10 nucleotides agree with TRBD1. The length of the CDR3 is 15 residues. J gave up 7 bases and V 6 bases, and 7 bases lay outside the gene matches. CDR1 and CDR2 from the germline V gene are SGDLS and YYNGEE. CDR3 sequence reads: CASTRDRGTNSPLHF. DNA for the CDR3: TGTGCCAGCACCCGGGACAGGGGTACAAATTCACCCCTCCACTTT. The full variable domain, rest sourced from reference TRBV9 and TRBJ1-6, is DSGVTQTPKHLITATGQRVTLRCSPRSGDLSVYWYQQSLDQGLQFLIQYYNGEERAKGNILERFSAQQFPDLHSELNLSSLELGDSALYFCASTRDRGTNSPLHFGNGTRLTVT.

The V and J genes are TRBV10-3 and TRBJ2-3, with TRBD2 matching over 10 bases. The CDR3 is 16 amino acids. CDR1 ENHRY and CDR2 SYGVKD come from the germline V gene. V dropped 3 bases and J dropped 6; count of bases not matched to a gene: 9. For the CDR3, the DNA is TGTGCCATCAGTGATGCTAGCGGGGGAAACAGGGATACGCAGTATTTT. Translated: CAISDASGGNRDTQYF.

This chain uses TRBV2 with TRBJ2-2; 7 bases fit TRBD1. Germline CDR1 and CDR2: SNHLY and FYNNEI. V shed 6 bases, J shed 7 bases, and the junction held 17 bases outside the gene matches. The CDR3 is made up of 17 amino acids. CDR3 loop: CASRDTTGTAESGELFF. The CDR3 DNA reads as TGTGCCAGCAGAGACACAACCGGGACAGCAGAAAGCGGGGAGCTGTTTTTT.

This chain connects TRBV11-1 to TRBJ2-7, with 7 bases that match TRBD1. The CDR3 sequence is 15 residues long. The V segment lost 4 bases and the J segment 0 bases; nucleotides outside the gene matches: 6. Germline V gene lookup returns CDR1 SGHAT and CDR2 FQDESV (reference sequence). In nucleotides, the CDR3 is TGTGCCAGCAGCTCGGACAGGTCCAGCTCCTACGAGCAGTACTTC. This encodes CASSSDRSSSYEQYF.

This clone was counted between two and nine times. V gene TRBV2 combines with J gene TRBJ1-5; D gene uncertain. Germline values: CDR1 SNHLY, CDR2 FYNNEI. The CDR3 has 13 amino acids. V was clipped by 7 bases and J by 3 bases, with 10 bases between them. CDR3 DNA sequence: TGTGCCAGCATGGTCGGTGACAATCAGCCCCAGCATTTT. This translates into CASMVGDNQPQHF.

The chain combines TRBV30 with TRBJ2-1, with D possibly matching TRBD2 (5 bases). This CDR3 spans 15 amino acids. Trimming pared 0 bases from V and 1 base from J, leaving 10 bases between. Looked up from germline, CDR1 is GTSNPN and CDR2 is SVGIG (reference sequence). The CDR3 sequence: CAWSVDYGSYNEQFF. The CDR3 region has the DNA TGTGCCTGGAGTGTAGACTATGGGTCCTACAATGAGCAGTTCTTC.

The J gene is TRBJ2-3, the V gene TRBV7-9; D gene uncertain. Germline assignment: CDR1 SEHNR and CDR2 FQNEAQ (reference sequence). Trimming stripped 5 bases from V and 1 base from J, with 10 bases between. The CDR3 is made up of 14 amino acids. The CDR3: CASSPDSGTDTQYF. The CDR3 nucleotides read TGTGCCAGCAGCCCTGACTCAGGCACAGATACGCAGTATTTT. Supplemented by reference TRBV7-9 and TRBJ2-3, the full variable domain reads DTGVSQNPRHKITKRGQNVTFRCDPISEHNRLYWYRQTLGQGPEFLTYFQNEAQLEKSRLLSDRFSAERPKGSFSTLEIQRTEQGDSAMYLCASSPDSGTDTQYFGPGTRLTVL.

The J gene is TRBJ2-7, the V gene TRBV7-2, with TRBD1 as a possible D gene (6 bases). The CDR3 covers 15 residues. CDR1 is SGHTA, CDR2 FQGNSA, per germline. V shed 5 bases and J shed 6 bases, with 20 bases lying between them. The DNA of the CDR3 is TGTGCCAGCAGCCCCTGGGATGAACAGGGAAGCGAGCAGTACTTC. Translated, it gives CASSPWDEQGSEQYF.

A few counts support this clone. The chain couples TRBV29-1 to TRBJ2-3; TRBD1 matches 7 bases. The CDR3 has 14 residues. V was clipped by 6 bases and J by 2 bases; unmatched bases: 8. The germline V gene has CDR1 SQVTM and CDR2 ANQGSEA. Here the CDR3 DNA reads TGCAGCGTGCGACAGGGAAGTGCCACAGATACGCAGTATTTT. It yields the protein CSVRQGSATDTQYF.

This clone appeared a few times. The rearrangement joins TRBV7-8 to TRBJ2-2; the D gene could be TRBD1 or TRBD2 (5 bases each). The germline CDR1 and CDR2 sequences are SGHVS and FQNEAQ. Trimming removed 4 bases from V and 0 bases from J, with 9 bases in between. The CDR3 runs 15 residues. The CDR3 loop reads CASSSGTPNTGELFF. The DNA of the CDR3 is TGTGCCAGCAGCTCCGGGACCCCGAACACCGGGGAGCTGTTTTTT.

The rearrangement uses TRBV27 and TRBJ1-2; 7 bases align to TRBD1. This CDR3 has 13 amino acids. Germline assignment: CDR1 MNHEY and CDR2 SMNVEV (reference sequence). With 7 bases clipped from V and 3 bases from J, the junction kept 5 bases outside the gene matches. For the CDR3, the DNA is TGTGCCAGCATGACTCAGGGGGACTATGGCTACACCTTC. It specifies CASMTQGDYGYTF.

Concerning this clone: The same CDR3 is also encoded by other DNA sequences in this sample. The rearrangement links TRBV19 to TRBJ2-1, with D possibly TRBD2 on 6 matching bases. There are 12 residues in the CDR3. Germline CDR1 and CDR2: LNHDA and SQIVND (reference sequence). The ends were cut back, 3 bases at V and 8 bases at J, with 8 bases in the middle. CDR3 in amino acids: CASSIPGDEQFF. DNA for the CDR3: TGTGCCAGTAGTATTCCGGGGGATGAGCAGTTCTTC.

The chain links TRBV4-1 to TRBJ1-4; perhaps TRBD1 as D (6 bases). The CDR3 is made up of 17 amino acids. V gave up 0 bases and J gave up 8 bases, with 19 bases separating them. Germline loops: CDR1 MGHRA, CDR2 YSYEKL. The chain's CDR3 is CASSQEVPGGGPEKLFF. The CDR3 DNA reads TGCGCCAGCAGCCAAGAAGTGCCGGGGGGCGGTCCGGAAAAACTGTTTTTT.

The chain employs TRBV29-1 and TRBJ1-2; 7 nucleotides match TRBD1. Germline CDR1 and CDR2: SQVTM and ANQGSEA. The V segment lost 4 bases and the J segment 7 bases; nucleotides outside the gene matches: 15. The CDR3 contains 15 residues. The CDR3 DNA reads as TGCAGCGTTGTCCAAAGGGGAGGGGGCGCGAGTGGCTACACCTTC. Its protein product is CSVVQRGGGASGYTF. The whole variable domain, remainder taken from reference TRBV29-1 and TRBJ1-2, is SAVISQKPSRDICQRGTSLTIQCQVDSQVTMMFWYRQQPGQSLTLIATANQGSEATYESGFVIDKFPISRPNLTFSTLTVSNMSPEDSSIYLCSVVQRGGGASGYTFGSGTRLTVV.

The rearrangement links TRBV4-3 to TRBJ2-1; D is perhaps TRBD2 (5 bases). The germline V gene encodes CDR1 LGHNA and CDR2 YSLEER. V lost 0 bases to trimming and J lost 10 bases, with 10 bases between them. The CDR3 consists of 13 residues. CDR3 residues: CASSQDKLEEQFF. The DNA of the CDR3 is TGCGCCAGCAGCCAAGATAAACTAGAAGAGCAGTTCTTC.

The chain recombines TRBV6-1 with TRBJ1-1; D gene unclear. This CDR3 spans 15 amino acids. Germline V gene sequence: CDR1 MNHNS, CDR2 SASEGT. Trimming removed 1 base from V and 2 bases from J, with 11 bases in between. CDR3 sequence: CASSEVRVRNTEAFF. Here the CDR3 DNA reads TGTGCCAGCAGTGAAGTTAGGGTCAGAAACACTGAAGCTTTCTTT.

The rearrangement joins TRBV7-8 to TRBJ2-7, with a weak D call TRBD1 (6 bases). The V end lost 5 bases, the J end lost 0 bases, and 14 bases lay between the germline ends. In germline, CDR1 is SGHVS, CDR2 FQNEAQ. The CDR3 covers 15 residues. Here the CDR3 reads CASSNTTGSSYEQYF. Written as DNA, the CDR3 is TGTGCCAGCAGCAATACAACAGGGAGCTCCTACGAGCAGTACTTC. Drawing the rest from reference TRBV7-8 and TRBJ2-7, the complete variable domain is GAGVSQSPRYKVAKRGQDVALRCDPISGHVSLFWYQQALGQGPEFLTYFQNEAQLDKSGLPSDRFFAERPEGSVSTLKIQRTQQEDSAVYLCASSNTTGSSYEQYFGPGTRLTVT.

V usage is TRBV30 and J usage is TRBJ2-3, with 11 bases fitting TRBD2. This CDR3 is built from 15 residues. With 1 base clipped from V and 8 bases from J, the junction kept 8 bases outside the gene matches. Germline V lookup: CDR1 GTSNPN, CDR2 SVGIG (reference sequence). Written as DNA, the CDR3 is TGTGCCTGGAGTGACGGTACTAGCGGGGGAATTACGCAGTATTTT. The encoded protein is CAWSDGTSGGITQYF.

The CDR3 coding sequence is TGTGCCAGCAGTTACTTGACTAGCGGCTACACAGATACGCAGTATTTT. The encoded protein is CASSYLTSGYTDTQYF. The chain employs TRBV6-5 and TRBJ2-3, with TRBD2 matching over 9 bases. Per germline, CDR1 MNHEY and CDR2 SVGAGI. V lost 1 base to trimming and J lost 2 bases; unmatched junction nucleotides: 4. The CDR3 loop spans 16 amino acids.